Listed below are T cell receptor beta chains from one sample, sequenced in a study of response to subunit inactivated influenza vaccine. TCRdb analysed the RT-PCR reads with MiXCR anew, one entry per CDR3 protein. This table holds about 780,000 distinct CDR3 sequences, roughly 20% found once. The sequencing here drew on PBMCs from blood, taken roughly 5 days after vaccination. Receptors were obtained from a man over 45 who received an inactivated influenza vaccine. The CDR3 runs from the conserved cysteine through the conserved F or W. The order of the fields is J gene, V gene, CDR3 protein.

TRBJ2-1 TRBV9 CASSVGAGPYNEQFF
TRBJ2-1 TRBV19 CASSPAGVIYNEQFF
TRBJ2-7 TRBV6-2/TRBV6-3 CASSYRAGTGAYEQYF
TRBJ2-1 TRBV29-1 CSVKMRGGRSVRIEQFF
TRBJ2-7 TRBV29-1 CSVEVRLGSYEQYF
TRBJ2-3 TRBV7-8 CASSPTSGTFMSTDTQYF
TRBJ2-1 TRBV12-3/TRBV12-4 CASIFAGVGNEQFF
TRBJ1-5 TRBV6-1 CASSEVKGSQPQHF
TRBJ2-5 TRBV18 CASSPGVAAGKETQYF
TRBJ2-5 TRBV11-2 CASSPFRTSGGYQETQYF
TRBJ2-7 TRBV20-1 CSASPPGIKAREQYF
TRBJ2-5 TRBV29-1 CSVDASGQGQETQYF
TRBJ2-2 TRBV4-3 CASSQEGGRAGELFF
TRBJ2-1 TRBV20-1 CSATTPGSNHNEQFF
TRBJ1-4 TRBV7-9 CASSSRQGMGEKLFF
TRBJ2-7 TRBV6-1 CASKSPGGNYEQYF